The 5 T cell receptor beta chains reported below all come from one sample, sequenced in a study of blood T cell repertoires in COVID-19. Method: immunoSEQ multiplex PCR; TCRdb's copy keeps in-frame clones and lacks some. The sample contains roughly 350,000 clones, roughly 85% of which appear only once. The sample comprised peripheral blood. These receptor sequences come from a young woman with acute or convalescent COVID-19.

Here the CDR3 reads CASSQATGTLNTEAFF. The CDR3 DNA sequence: TGCGCCAGCAGCCAGGCCACCGGGACATTAAACACTGAAGCTTTCTTT. The chain combines TRBV4-1 with TRBJ1-1, with TRBD1 as a possible D gene (6 bases). The CDR3 has 16 residues. V lost 3 bases to trimming and J lost 2 bases, with 16 bases between them. Germline-derived CDR1 and CDR2 are MGHRA and YSYEKL.

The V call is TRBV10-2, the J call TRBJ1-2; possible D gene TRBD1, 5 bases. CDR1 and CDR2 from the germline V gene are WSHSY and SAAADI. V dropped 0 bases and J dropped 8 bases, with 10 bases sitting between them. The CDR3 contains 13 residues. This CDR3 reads CASSESKGYGYTF. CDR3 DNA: TGCGCCAGCAGTGAGTCGAAGGGGTACGGCTACACCTTC.

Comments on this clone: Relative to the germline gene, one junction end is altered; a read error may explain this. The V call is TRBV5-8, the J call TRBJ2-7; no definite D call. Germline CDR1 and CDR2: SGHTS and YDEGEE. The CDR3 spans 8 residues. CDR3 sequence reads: CASSLYFF. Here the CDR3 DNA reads TGTGCCAGCAGCTTGTATTTCTTC. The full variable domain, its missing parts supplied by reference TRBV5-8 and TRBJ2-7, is EAGVTQSPTHLIKTRGQQATLRCSPISGHTSVYWYQQALGLGLQFLLWYDEGEERNRGNFPPRFSGRQFPNYSSELNVNALELEDSALYLCASSLYFFGPGTRLTVT.

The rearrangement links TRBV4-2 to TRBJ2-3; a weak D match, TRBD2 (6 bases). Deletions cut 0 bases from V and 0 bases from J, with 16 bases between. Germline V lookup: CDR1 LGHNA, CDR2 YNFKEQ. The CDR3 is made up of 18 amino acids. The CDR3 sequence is CASSQDLGRTRSTDTQYF. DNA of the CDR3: TGTGCCAGCAGCCAAGATCTTGGGAGGACCCGGAGCACAGATACGCAGTATTTT.

CDR3 residues: CASSWEGHSGGGTQYF. Here the CDR3 DNA reads TGCGCCAGCAGCTGGGAGGGACACAGCGGGGGAGGTACGCAGTATTTT. The chain joins TRBV5-1 to TRBJ2-3; 8 nucleotides match TRBD2. Germline V gene lookup returns CDR1 SGHRS and CDR2 YFSETQ. The junction had 14 bases not matched to a gene; V was cut back by 3 bases and J by 8 bases. The CDR3 spans 16 residues.